This entry is about one T cell receptor (beta chain). Its antigen remains unknown. The repertoire was sequenced with immunoSEQ multiplex PCR; TCRdb's copy has only in-frame clones and lacks some. The sample contains 59,000 or so clones, around four fifths of which appear only once. These data originate in a study of T cell responses to AZD1222 COVID-19 vaccine. Whole-study findings and limits: The sample set comprised mostly white British donors with more females, and clonal diversity was possibly underestimated. Nearly half of the spike-specific TCRs reportedly recognize variant regions that carry no mutations. Receipt of two AZD1222 doses was followed by a rise in Spike-specific TCR breadth and depth.

The receptor's source is an adult in good health. The sequencing here drew on peripheral blood, taken on day 0 of AZD1222 vaccination.

The CDR3 coding sequence is TGTGCCAGCAGCTTAGAAGGAAGGACAATGGACTACGAGCAGTACTTC. This translates into CASSLEGRTMDYEQYF. J is TRBJ2-7 and V is TRBV11-2; possible D gene TRBD1, 5 bases. Per germline, CDR1 SGHAT and CDR2 FQNNGV. V shed 0 bases and J shed 3 bases, with 15 bases lying between them. CDR3 length: 16 residues.